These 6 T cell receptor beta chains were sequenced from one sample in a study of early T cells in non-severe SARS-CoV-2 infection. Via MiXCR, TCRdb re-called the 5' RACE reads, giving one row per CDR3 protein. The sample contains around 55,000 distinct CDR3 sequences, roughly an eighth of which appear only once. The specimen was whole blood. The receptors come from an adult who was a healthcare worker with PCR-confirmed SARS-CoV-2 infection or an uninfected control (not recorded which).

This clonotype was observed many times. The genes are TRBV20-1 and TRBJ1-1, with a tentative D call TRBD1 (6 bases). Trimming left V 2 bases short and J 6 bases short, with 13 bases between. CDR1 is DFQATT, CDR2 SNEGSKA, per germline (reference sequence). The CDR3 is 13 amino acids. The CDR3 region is CSARRTVGAEAFF. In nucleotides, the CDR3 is TGCAGTGCTAGAAGGACAGTTGGCGCTGAAGCTTTCTTT.

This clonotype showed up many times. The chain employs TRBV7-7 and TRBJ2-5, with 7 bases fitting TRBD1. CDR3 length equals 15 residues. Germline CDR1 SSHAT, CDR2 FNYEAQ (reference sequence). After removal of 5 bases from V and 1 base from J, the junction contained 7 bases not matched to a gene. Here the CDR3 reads CASSPGTVGQETQYF. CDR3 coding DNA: TGTGCCAGCAGCCCAGGGACAGTGGGCCAAGAGACCCAGTACTTC.

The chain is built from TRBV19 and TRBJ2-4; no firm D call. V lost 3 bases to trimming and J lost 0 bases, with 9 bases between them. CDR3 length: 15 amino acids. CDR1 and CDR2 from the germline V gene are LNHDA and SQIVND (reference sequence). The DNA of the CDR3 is TGTGCCAGTAGTATCCAACTCCTAGCCAAAAACATTCAGTACTTC. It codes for CASSIQLLAKNIQYF. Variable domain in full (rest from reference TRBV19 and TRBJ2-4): DGGITQSPKYLFRKEGQNVTLSCEQNLNHDAMYWYRQDPGQGLRLIYYSQIVNDFQKGDIAEGYSVSREKKESFPLTVTSAQKNPTAFYLCASSIQLLAKNIQYFGAGTRLSVL.

CDR3 nucleotides: TGTGCCAGCTCACCGCGGGACAGGGAAGCTGGCTACACCTTC. Its protein product is CASSPRDREAGYTF. This rearrangement joins TRBV18 to TRBJ1-2; TRBD1 matches at 9 bases. The V gene end was trimmed by 3 bases and the J gene end by 7 bases; junction bases not matched to a gene: 6. Germline assignment: CDR1 KGHSH and CDR2 LQKENI. The CDR3 contains 14 residues.

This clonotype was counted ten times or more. This CDR3 reads CASSFTSGRTDTQYF. CDR3 nucleotides: TGTGCCAGCAGCTTCACTAGCGGCCGCACAGATACGCAGTATTTT. This chain uses TRBV14 with TRBJ2-3; 8 bases agree with TRBD2. The CDR3 runs to 15 residues. Germline CDR1 and CDR2: SGHDN and FVKESK. Unmatched junction bases numbered 5, after V lost 5 bases and J lost 1 base.

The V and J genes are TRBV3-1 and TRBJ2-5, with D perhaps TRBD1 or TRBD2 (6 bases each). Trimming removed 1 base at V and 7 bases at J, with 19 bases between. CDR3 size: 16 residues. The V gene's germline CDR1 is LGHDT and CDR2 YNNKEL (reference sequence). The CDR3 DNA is TGTGCCAGCAGCCAAGGAGAATGGGGGGCGCGGGGGACCCAGTACTTC. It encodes CASSQGEWGARGTQYF.